The 24 T cell receptor beta chains listed next were all sequenced from one sample in a study of blood T cell repertoires in COVID-19. Method: immunoSEQ multiplex PCR; TCRdb's copy keeps in-frame clones and lacks some. This table holds about 410,000 clones, about nine tenths found once. Sequencing used peripheral blood. The receptors were sampled from a woman aged 25 to 39 with active or convalescent COVID-19.

This chain uses TRBV7-9 with TRBJ2-3; the D is unclear. V shed 1 base and J shed 6 bases, with 11 bases lying between them. Germline V gene lookup returns CDR1 SEHNR and CDR2 FQNEAQ (reference sequence). The CDR3 consists of 14 residues. CDR3 in amino acids: CASSLGRVEDTQYF. The CDR3 nucleotides read TGTGCCAGCAGCTTAGGACGGGTGGAGGATACGCAGTATTTT.

The V and J genes are TRBV7-2 and TRBJ2-7; no clear D. The CDR3 is 11 amino acids. Germline V gives CDR1 SGHTA, CDR2 FQGNSA. V lost 5 bases, J lost 1 base, and 3 bases lay in between. CDR3 loop: CASSPSYEQYF. CDR3 DNA sequence: TGTGCCAGCAGCCCGTCCTACGAGCAGTACTTC.

CDR3 nucleotide sequence: TGTGCCAGCAGCGTAGAGGCCAGGGACTCTGAAGCTTTCTTT. This translates into CASSVEARDSEAFF. The J gene is TRBJ1-1, the V gene TRBV9; D is possibly TRBD1 (5 bases). The CDR3 is 14 residues long. Germline V gives CDR1 SGDLS, CDR2 YYNGEE. V lost 0 bases to trimming and J lost 6 bases, with 12 bases between them.

This chain joins TRBV27 and TRBJ2-1; TRBD2 aligns across 7 bases. Germline lookup yields CDR1 MNHEY and CDR2 SMNVEV (reference sequence). Trimming took 7 bases from V and 5 from J; bases not matched to a gene: 5. The CDR3 has 13 residues. CDR3 bases: TGTGCCAGCATTCGCCTAGCGGACAATGAGCAGTTCTTC. Encoded protein: CASIRLADNEQFF.

The chain has TRBV14 and TRBJ1-1; D call uncertain. Germline V gene sequence: CDR1 SGHDN, CDR2 FVKESK. CDR3 length: 13 amino acids. With 1 base removed from V and 8 bases from J, the gap between germline ends came to 11 bases. CDR3 protein: CASSQVNGKEAFF. Here the CDR3 DNA reads TGTGCCAGCAGCCAAGTAAACGGGAAGGAAGCTTTCTTT.

The chain is built from TRBV4-1 and TRBJ1-3, with a tentative D call TRBD1 (6 bases). Trimming shortened V by 4 bases and J by 7 bases, and 23 bases separated the two germline ends. This CDR3 is 17 amino acids long. Germline CDR1 and CDR2: MGHRA and YSYEKL. CDR3 protein: CASSPPSGALRPNTIYF. The CDR3 region has the DNA TGCGCCAGCAGCCCCCCCTCAGGGGCCCTGCGACCGAACACCATATATTTT.

The V gene is TRBV29-1, the J gene TRBJ2-1; TRBD1 aligns across 9 bases. Trimming removed 3 bases from V and 3 bases from J; junction bases left unmatched: 3. Germline CDR1 reads SQVTM; CDR2 reads ANQGSEA. CDR3 size: 14 residues. CDR3 DNA sequence: TGCAGCGTTGATGGGGACAGGGACTACAATGAGCAGTTCTTC. Encoded protein: CSVDGDRDYNEQFF.

The V gene is TRBV29-1, the J gene TRBJ1-2, with D maybe TRBD1 (5 bases). Germline V lookup: CDR1 SQVTM, CDR2 ANQGSEA. V dropped 5 bases and J dropped 4 bases, with 11 bases sitting between them. This CDR3 has 12 residues. CDR3 region: CSVLGGVYGYTF. The CDR3 DNA sequence: TGCAGCGTTCTTGGGGGGGTCTATGGCTACACCTTC.

This clone was found once. This chain joins TRBV11-3 and TRBJ1-1, with unresolved D. The V gene's germline CDR1 is SGHNT and CDR2 YENEEA. Trimming shortened V by 0 bases and J by 3 bases, and 20 bases separated the two germline ends. The CDR3 totals 18 residues. CDR3 in DNA: TGTGCCAGCAGCTTAGACCGTCCTGGGCAAACCGGGGACACTGAAGCTTTCTTT. This sequence encodes CASSLDRPGQTGDTEAFF.

This clone has just one count. The chain couples TRBV3-1 (or the pseudogene TRBV3-2) to TRBJ1-1, with TRBD1 matching 11 bases. The germline V gene has CDR1 LGHDT and CDR2 YNNKEL (reference sequence). V lost 4 bases and J lost 5; bases outside the gene matches: 15. The CDR3 has 18 residues. CDR3 sequence reads: CASSPQGGQGVYFTEAFF. The CDR3 bases are TGTGCCAGCAGCCCCCAGGGGGGACAGGGGGTTTATTTTACTGAAGCTTTCTTT.

The chain combines TRBV18 with TRBJ2-7; tentative D call: TRBD1 (5 bases). With 5 bases removed from V and 4 bases from J, the gap between germline ends came to 12 bases. The CDR3 is 13 amino acids. Germline values: CDR1 KGHSH, CDR2 LQKENI. The CDR3 region has the DNA TGTGCCAGCTCAGCATTCCAGGGTTACGAGCAGTACTTC. It encodes CASSAFQGYEQYF. Complete variable domain (other parts from reference TRBV18 and TRBJ2-7): NAGVMQNPRHLVRRRGQEARLRCSPMKGHSHVYWYRQLPEEGLKFMVYLQKENIIDESGMPKERFSAEFPKEGPSILRIQQVVRGDSAAYFCASSAFQGYEQYFGPGTRLTVT.

The chain combines TRBV6-4 with TRBJ1-1, with 9 bases fitting TRBD1. V was pared by 6 bases and J by 0 bases, with 17 bases of the junction left unmatched. Germline values: CDR1 MRHNA, CDR2 SNTAGT. The CDR3 totals 19 residues. The CDR3 coding sequence is TGTGCCAGCAGGGACAGGGGAAGAAGTATCTTATGGATGAACACTGAAGCTTTCTTT. Translated: CASRDRGRSILWMNTEAFF.

The CDR3 region is CASKTGVSIQPQHF. The CDR3 DNA follows: TGTGCCAGCAAGACAGGGGTTTCGATTCAGCCCCAGCATTTT. The chain couples TRBV6-5 to TRBJ1-5; 8 nucleotides align to TRBD1. The germline V gene has CDR1 MNHEY and CDR2 SVGAGI. The J segment lost 6 bases and the V segment lost 7 bases, leaving 8 bases of the junction unmatched. CDR3 length: 14 amino acids.

The V gene is TRBV18, the J gene TRBJ1-4; no definite D call. The CDR3 consists of 14 residues. The germline CDR1 and CDR2 sequences are KGHSH and LQKENI. The V end lost 3 bases, the J end lost 3 bases, and 8 bases lay between the germline ends. The CDR3 reads CASSPTMSNEKLFF. CDR3 bases: TGTGCCAGCTCACCTACAATGTCTAATGAAAAACTGTTTTTT.

The V and J genes are TRBV9 and TRBJ1-6; tentatively, D is TRBD1 (5 bases). There are 16 residues in the CDR3. The V gene lost 0 bases and the J gene lost 7 bases, with 14 bases spanning the gap. CDR1 and CDR2 (germline): SGDLS, YYNGEE. The CDR3 protein is CASSVGPGTDNSPLHF. The CDR3 DNA is TGTGCCAGCAGCGTAGGGCCGGGGACTGACAATTCACCCCTCCACTTT.

The chain uses TRBV6-1 and TRBJ1-6, with TRBD1 identical over 7 bases. Unmatched junction bases numbered 8, after V lost 2 bases and J lost 10 bases. The CDR3 spans 15 residues. Per the germline V gene, CDR1 is MNHNS and CDR2 is SASEGT. The CDR3: CASSEPWTGRSPLHF. The CDR3 coding sequence is TGTGCCAGCAGTGAACCGTGGACAGGTAGATCACCCCTCCACTTT.

This clone was seen only once. V is TRBV27 and J is TRBJ1-5; TRBD1 matches at 10 bases. CDR1 MNHEY and CDR2 SMNVEV come from the germline V gene (reference sequence). With V trimmed by 10 bases and J by 2 bases, 8 bases remained unmatched. This CDR3 spans 15 amino acids. The CDR3: CATSTGTGGNQPQHF. The DNA of the CDR3 is TGTGCCACCTCTACCGGGACAGGGGGCAATCAGCCCCAGCATTTT.

Only a few counts were recorded for this clone. The V and J genes are TRBV5-8 and TRBJ1-2, with D perhaps matching TRBD1 (6 bases). CDR3 length: 15 amino acids. Trimming shortened V by 1 base and J by 6 bases, and 16 bases separated the two germline ends. Germline V gene lookup returns CDR1 SGHTS and CDR2 YDEGEE. This chain's CDR3 is CASSLSRGGRHGYTF. CDR3 DNA: TGTGCCAGCAGCTTGTCGCGGGGGGGCAGGCATGGCTACACCTTC.

The J gene is TRBJ2-5, the V gene TRBV5-1; 8 bases are shared with TRBD2. The germline CDR1 and CDR2 sequences are SGHRS and YFSETQ. The CDR3 totals 15 residues. With 3 bases clipped from V and 2 bases from J, the junction kept 6 bases outside the gene matches. The CDR3, as DNA: TGCGCCAGCAGCTCCAGCGGGAGTAGGCAAGAGACCCAGTACTTC. Amino acid sequence: CASSSSGSRQETQYF.

This chain uses TRBV10-2 with TRBJ1-5; 7 bases are shared with TRBD1. Germline V gives CDR1 WSHSY, CDR2 SAAADI. The CDR3 is 13 residues long. Unmatched junction bases numbered 6, after V lost 8 bases and J lost 5 bases. The CDR3 coding sequence is TGCGCCAGCGGCCGGGACAGCTATCAGCCCCAGCATTTT. This sequence encodes CASGRDSYQPQHF.

This chain links TRBV10-3 with TRBJ2-5; TRBD2 aligns across 10 bases. The V and J ends lost 4 bases and 1 base, in that order; junction bases with no gene match: 3. The CDR3 is 15 amino acids. Germline V lookup: CDR1 ENHRY, CDR2 SYGVKD. CDR3 bases: TGTGCCATCAGTGCTAGCGGGGGCACCCAAGAGACCCAGTACTTC. Translating gives CAISASGGTQETQYF.

V and J are TRBV20-1 and TRBJ2-7, with TRBD2 matching over 14 bases. This CDR3 spans 17 amino acids. Trimming took 3 bases from V and 1 from J; bases not matched to a gene: 8. Germline assignment: CDR1 DFQATT and CDR2 SNEGSKA (reference sequence). Here the CDR3 DNA reads TGCAGTGCTAGTGCCCCGGGACTAGCGGGAGAGTCCTACGAGCAGTACTTC. Its protein product is CSASAPGLAGESYEQYF.

The chain employs TRBV6-1 and TRBJ1-4; TRBD1 agrees at 7 bases. Germline V gene sequence: CDR1 MNHNS, CDR2 SASEGT. The ends lost 5 bases at V and 1 base at J; junction bases unmatched: 1. The CDR3 is 14 amino acids. The CDR3 DNA reads TGTGCCAGCAGTAACAGGGGAACTAATGAAAAACTGTTTTTT. Its protein is CASSNRGTNEKLFF.

The chain is built from TRBV18 and TRBJ2-3; the D is unclear. V shed 1 base and J shed 6 bases, with 5 bases lying between them. The CDR3 runs to 12 residues. The germline V gene has CDR1 KGHSH and CDR2 LQKENI. CDR3 sequence (DNA): TGTGCCAGCTCACCACGTCGGGATACGCAGTATTTT. It translates to CASSPRRDTQYF. Full variable domain (missing parts from reference TRBV18 and TRBJ2-3): NAGVMQNPRHLVRRRGQEARLRCSPMKGHSHVYWYRQLPEEGLKFMVYLQKENIIDESGMPKERFSAEFPKEGPSILRIQQVVRGDSAAYFCASSPRRDTQYFGPGTRLTVL.